The 5 T cell receptor beta chains below all came from one sample that was sequenced in a study of control samples from healthy donors and cancer patients. Assay used: immunoSEQ multiplex PCR; TCRdb lists only in-frame clones, some missing. The sample yields 70,000 or so clones, about nine tenths seen once. Specimen: PBMCs. The receptors derive from a man in his 60s with lung cancer.

This sequence joins TRBV24-1 and TRBJ2-1; 15 nucleotides match TRBD2. The CDR3 runs 17 residues. Germline V gives CDR1 KGHDR, CDR2 SFDVKD. Unmatched junction bases numbered 9, after V lost 5 bases and J lost 8 bases. CDR3 loop: CATSGGTSGGSYHEQFF. CDR3 nucleotides: TGTGCCACCAGTGGCGGGACTAGCGGGGGGAGTTATCATGAGCAGTTCTTC.

This clone was counted once. The chain is built from TRBV4-1 and TRBJ2-1, with 9 bases fitting TRBD2. The V gene end was trimmed by 3 bases and the J gene end by 5 bases; junction bases not matched to a gene: 8. This CDR3 spans 16 amino acids. From germline, CDR1 is MGHRA and CDR2 YSYEKL. The CDR3 region has the DNA TGCGCCAGCAGCCAGTATGTAGCGGGGGCCGACAATGAGCAGTTCTTC. Its protein product is CASSQYVAGADNEQFF.

The chain employs TRBV9 and TRBJ1-1, with D tentatively TRBD1 (6 bases). The V end lost 1 base, the J end lost 5 bases, and 12 bases lay between the germline ends. The CDR3 runs 14 residues. CDR1 is SGDLS and CDR2 is YYNGEE in the germline V gene. In DNA, the CDR3 is TGTGCCAGCAGCGTACAGAGGGGGGTGACTGAAGCTTTCTTT. Its protein product is CASSVQRGVTEAFF.

The chain recombines TRBV7-8 with TRBJ2-1, with 7 bases matching TRBD1. V trimming: 6 bases; J trimming: 4 bases; junction bases outside the gene matches: 3. The CDR3 consists of 13 residues. Looked up from germline, CDR1 is SGHVS and CDR2 is FQNEAQ. This CDR3 is CASRPGQYNEQFF. DNA of the CDR3: TGTGCCAGCAGGCCGGGACAGTACAATGAGCAGTTCTTC.

The CDR3 bases are TGCGCCAGCAAAACCGGGCTCGGTGATGCTTCACCCCTCCACTTT. Its translation: CASKTGLGDASPLHF. V usage is TRBV5-1 and J usage is TRBJ1-6; D remains ambiguous. The CDR3 runs to 15 residues. Germline CDR1 reads SGHRS; CDR2 reads YFSETQ. Trimming took off 6 bases at V and 9 bases at J, with 19 bases between the two ends.